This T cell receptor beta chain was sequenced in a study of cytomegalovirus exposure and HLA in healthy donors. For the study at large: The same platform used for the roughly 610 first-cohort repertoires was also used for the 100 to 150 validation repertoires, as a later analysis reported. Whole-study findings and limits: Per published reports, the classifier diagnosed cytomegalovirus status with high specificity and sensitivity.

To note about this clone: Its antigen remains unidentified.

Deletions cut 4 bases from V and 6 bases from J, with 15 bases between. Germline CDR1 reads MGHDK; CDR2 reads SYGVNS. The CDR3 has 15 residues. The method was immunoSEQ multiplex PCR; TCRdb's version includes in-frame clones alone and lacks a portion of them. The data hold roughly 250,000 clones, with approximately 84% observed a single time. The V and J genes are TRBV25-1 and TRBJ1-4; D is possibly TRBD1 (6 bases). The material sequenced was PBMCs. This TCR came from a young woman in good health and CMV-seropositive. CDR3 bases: TGTGCCAGCAGTGGATACACAGGGAAAGATGAAAAACTGTTTTTT. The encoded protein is CASSGYTGKDEKLFF.